The clone carrying this T cell receptor (beta chain) is termed large. Its antigen is unidentified. Each library started from 15 ng of total RNA using the QIAseq Immune Repertoire TCR panel. TCRdb analysed the reads with MiXCR anew, one entry per CDR3 protein. The repertoire consists of about 1,000 distinct CDR3 sequences, with approximately 5% occurring once and the leading ten covering around 4.6%. This entry comes from a study of circulating CD8 cells and anti-PD-1 response in melanoma. For the study at large: Patients received intravenous nivolumab, 3 mg/kg, every 2 weeks. About 45% of the 13 patients had prior targeted therapy or immunotherapy; seven did not.

The CDR3 consists of 13 residues. The V gene lost 5 bases and the J gene lost 2 bases, with 9 bases spanning the gap. CDR1 is SGHRS, CDR2 YFSETQ, per germline. General observations from the study: The cohort mixed treatment-naive and previously treated patients.

Sorting of live CD3+CD8+TCRalphabeta+ cells by PD-1 and/or TIGIT gave four subsets. The TCR comes from a human donor with melanoma. Sequences were derived from CD8+ T cells from PBMCs, sampled at baseline or after one month of anti-PD-1 therapy (not recorded which). The V call is TRBV5-1, the J call TRBJ2-3; D possibly corresponds to TRBD2 (5 bases). CDR3: CASREDSTDTQYF. CDR3 sequence (DNA): TGCGCCAGCAGGGAGGACTCCACAGATACGCAGTATTTT. Full variable domain (remainder filled in from reference TRBV5-1 and TRBJ2-3): KAGVTQTPRYLIKTRGQQVTLSCSPISGHRSVSWYQQTPGQGLQFLFEYFSETQRNKGNFPGRFSGRQFSNSRSEMNVSTLELGDSALYLCASREDSTDTQYFGPGTRLTVL.